This T cell receptor (beta chain) was recovered during a study of blood T cell repertoires in COVID-19. In the study overall: Sources were T cells, B-cell-depleted T cells, or PBMCs; the material itself was cDNA or gDNA.

Authors' methods: Nucleated cell number was recorded as an estimate derived from reference gene primer amplification. Repertoires were generated with immunoSEQ multiplex PCR, while TCRdb's copy carries only in-frame clones and drops some. V, J and clone size were drawn from that table, and D and trimming were deduced from the DNA. The sample lists approximately 150,000 clones, about 89% occurring once. CDR1 and CDR2 (germline): SEHNR, FQNEAQ (reference sequence). The J segment lost 7 bases and the V segment lost 2 bases, leaving 9 bases of the junction unmatched. The CDR3 is made up of 15 amino acids.

The material sequenced was peripheral blood. This clonotype was sampled from a man older than 75 with acute or convalescent COVID-19. The chain has TRBV7-9 and TRBJ1-2, with TRBD1 matching 8 bases. The DNA of the CDR3 is TGTGCCAGCAGCTTAAACAGGGGGGCAATAGGTGGCTACACCTTC. Amino acids: CASSLNRGAIGGYTF.